This T cell receptor (beta chain) was found in a study of human T cells and chemical hapten exposure. Study-level results: Patch test score tracked positively with PT1 expanded TCR counts. After DPC sensitization, TCRs above 1 in 1000 frequency showed no change.

A word on this clonotype: Its specificity is not known.

As for time point: pre-sensitization, week 0. Specified treatment: therapeutic diphenylcyclopropenone sensitization with weekly scalp DPC. The authors extracted total RNA from unfractionated whole blood. CDR3 length equals 15 residues. Trimming stripped 4 bases from V and 4 bases from J, with 13 bases between. CDR1 is LGHNA, CDR2 YSLEER, per germline. Original processing methods: Per-sample TCR counts ranged from 23,224 to 690,600, median about 90,000. TCRdb used MiXCR to reprocess the RACE reads, holding one entry per CDR3 protein. The V and J calls reflect TCRdb's pipeline rather than the authors' work. The sample lists a few hundred thousand distinct CDR3 sequences, 4.5% to 7% seen once, with about 8.2% in the top ten.

V is TRBV4-3 and J is TRBJ2-2; D possibly corresponds to TRBD1 (5 bases). The TCR sequence derives from a woman aged 18-29 years with alopecia areata. Some clones in this sample may be carry-over from other donors' samples. The specimen comprised whole blood, sampled in connection with sensitization to the hapten diphenylcyclopropenone (DPC). In DNA form, the CDR3 reads TGCGCCAGCAGCCCGGAGAAGGGGTGCACCGGGGAGCTGTTTTTT. The encoded protein is CASSPEKGCTGELFF.